The 10 T cell receptor beta chains below were found in one sample sequenced in a study of blood T cell repertoires in COVID-19. Data came from immunoSEQ multiplex PCR; TCRdb stores just in-frame clones and leaves some out. The sample includes under 45,000 clones, 85% to 95% seen only once; the top ten take roughly 36%. Sequenced sample: peripheral blood. The source of these receptors is a man aged 55 to 69 with active or convalescent COVID-19.

The chain has TRBV10-3 and TRBJ2-5; D might be TRBD2 (6 bases). The length of the CDR3 is 14 residues. CDR1 and CDR2 (germline): ENHRY, SYGVKD. The germline V and J ends were trimmed by 9 bases and 5 bases, with 19 bases remaining between them. This CDR3 reads CAISTSRNGETQYF. Written as DNA, the CDR3 is TGTGCCATTTCAACTAGCCGCAACGGGGAGACCCAGTACTTC.

This rearrangement joins TRBV9 to TRBJ1-5; TRBD1 agrees at 12 bases. J lost 5 bases, V lost 5 bases, and 11 bases had no gene match. Germline V lookup: CDR1 SGDLS, CDR2 YYNGEE. This CDR3 has 17 amino acids. The CDR3: CASSQDPGTGGYQPQHF. In DNA, the CDR3 is TGTGCCAGCAGTCAAGACCCTGGGACAGGGGGCTATCAGCCCCAGCATTTT.

This clone has only one observation. The V call is TRBV5-1, the J call TRBJ2-3; TRBD2 matches 7 bases. The trim removed 2 bases at V and 1 base at J, leaving 7 bases unmatched. This CDR3 is built from 16 residues. CDR1 SGHRS and CDR2 YFSETQ come from the germline V gene. Written as DNA, the CDR3 is TGCGCCAGCAGCTTCTTAGCGGCGGGGGGCACAGATACGCAGTATTTT. This gives the protein CASSFLAAGGTDTQYF.

V is TRBV28 and J is TRBJ1-1; D possibly corresponds to TRBD1 (5 bases). The CDR3 runs 13 residues. Germline values: CDR1 MDHEN, CDR2 SYDVKM. V was trimmed by 7 bases and J by 2 bases, leaving 11 bases between them. CDR3 sequence: CASTQTANTEAFF. The CDR3 bases are TGTGCCAGCACCCAGACAGCCAACACTGAAGCTTTCTTT.

This clone was seen a single time. V is TRBV6-4 and J is TRBJ2-3, with 9 bases matching TRBD2. The CDR3 contains 17 residues. V trimming: 0 bases; J trimming: 10 bases; junction bases outside the gene matches: 14. From germline, CDR1 is MRHNA and CDR2 SNTAGT. The CDR3 DNA reads TGTGCCAGCAGTGACTCATGGCGGGAGGGCCGCGGATCTGCGCAGTATTTT. Amino acid sequence: CASSDSWREGRGSAQYF.

This sequence joins TRBV6-5 and TRBJ1-1, with 10 bases fitting TRBD1. Germline CDR1 MNHEY, CDR2 SVGAGI. Trimming at V came to 5 bases and at J to 3 bases, leaving 3 bases not matched to a gene. The CDR3 is made up of 14 amino acids. CDR3 DNA: TGTGCCAGCAGTCCCGGGACAGGGGACACTGAAGCTTTCTTT. As protein: CASSPGTGDTEAFF.

The chain combines TRBV5-6 with TRBJ2-5, with TRBD2 as a possible D gene (6 bases). Germline V CDR1 and CDR2: SGHDT, YYEEEE. This CDR3 has 16 amino acids. Trimming left V 1 base short and J 8 bases short, with 21 bases between. The CDR3, as DNA: TGTGCCAGCAGCTTGATCTTTGGTAGCCTGGAGGGAACCCAGTACTTC. This translates into CASSLIFGSLEGTQYF.

The chain carries TRBV14 and TRBJ1-2, with D unclear. CDR3 length equals 13 residues. Germline CDR1 is SGHDN and CDR2 is FVKESK. V lost 1 base and J lost 8, with 11 bases in between. The CDR3 DNA sequence: TGTGCCAGCAGCCAAGTGAGGAGGGAGGGCTACACCTTC. Protein sequence: CASSQVRREGYTF.

The chain joins TRBV19 to TRBJ2-2; the match to TRBD2 covers 12 bases. The CDR3 loop spans 17 amino acids. Germline V gene lookup returns CDR1 LNHDA and CDR2 SQIVND (reference sequence). J was trimmed by 4 bases and V by 4 bases; bases with no gene match: 7. The CDR3: CASSTGLAGQGTGELFF. The CDR3 DNA follows: TGTGCCAGTAGTACAGGACTAGCGGGACAAGGCACCGGGGAGCTGTTTTTT. Combining the CDR3 with reference TRBV19 and TRBJ2-2 gives the whole variable domain DGGITQSPKYLFRKEGQNVTLSCEQNLNHDAMYWYRQDPGQGLRLIYYSQIVNDFQKGDIAEGYSVSREKKESFPLTVTSAQKNPTAFYLCASSTGLAGQGTGELFFGEGSRLTVL.

The chain uses TRBV27 and TRBJ2-1; 7 bases match TRBD1. The J segment lost 7 bases and the V segment lost 5 bases, leaving 2 bases of the junction unmatched. Germline values: CDR1 MNHEY, CDR2 SMNVEV (reference sequence). There are 12 residues in the CDR3. The DNA of the CDR3 is TGTGCCAGCAGTCCACAGGGGAATGAGCAGTTCTTC. Translating gives CASSPQGNEQFF.